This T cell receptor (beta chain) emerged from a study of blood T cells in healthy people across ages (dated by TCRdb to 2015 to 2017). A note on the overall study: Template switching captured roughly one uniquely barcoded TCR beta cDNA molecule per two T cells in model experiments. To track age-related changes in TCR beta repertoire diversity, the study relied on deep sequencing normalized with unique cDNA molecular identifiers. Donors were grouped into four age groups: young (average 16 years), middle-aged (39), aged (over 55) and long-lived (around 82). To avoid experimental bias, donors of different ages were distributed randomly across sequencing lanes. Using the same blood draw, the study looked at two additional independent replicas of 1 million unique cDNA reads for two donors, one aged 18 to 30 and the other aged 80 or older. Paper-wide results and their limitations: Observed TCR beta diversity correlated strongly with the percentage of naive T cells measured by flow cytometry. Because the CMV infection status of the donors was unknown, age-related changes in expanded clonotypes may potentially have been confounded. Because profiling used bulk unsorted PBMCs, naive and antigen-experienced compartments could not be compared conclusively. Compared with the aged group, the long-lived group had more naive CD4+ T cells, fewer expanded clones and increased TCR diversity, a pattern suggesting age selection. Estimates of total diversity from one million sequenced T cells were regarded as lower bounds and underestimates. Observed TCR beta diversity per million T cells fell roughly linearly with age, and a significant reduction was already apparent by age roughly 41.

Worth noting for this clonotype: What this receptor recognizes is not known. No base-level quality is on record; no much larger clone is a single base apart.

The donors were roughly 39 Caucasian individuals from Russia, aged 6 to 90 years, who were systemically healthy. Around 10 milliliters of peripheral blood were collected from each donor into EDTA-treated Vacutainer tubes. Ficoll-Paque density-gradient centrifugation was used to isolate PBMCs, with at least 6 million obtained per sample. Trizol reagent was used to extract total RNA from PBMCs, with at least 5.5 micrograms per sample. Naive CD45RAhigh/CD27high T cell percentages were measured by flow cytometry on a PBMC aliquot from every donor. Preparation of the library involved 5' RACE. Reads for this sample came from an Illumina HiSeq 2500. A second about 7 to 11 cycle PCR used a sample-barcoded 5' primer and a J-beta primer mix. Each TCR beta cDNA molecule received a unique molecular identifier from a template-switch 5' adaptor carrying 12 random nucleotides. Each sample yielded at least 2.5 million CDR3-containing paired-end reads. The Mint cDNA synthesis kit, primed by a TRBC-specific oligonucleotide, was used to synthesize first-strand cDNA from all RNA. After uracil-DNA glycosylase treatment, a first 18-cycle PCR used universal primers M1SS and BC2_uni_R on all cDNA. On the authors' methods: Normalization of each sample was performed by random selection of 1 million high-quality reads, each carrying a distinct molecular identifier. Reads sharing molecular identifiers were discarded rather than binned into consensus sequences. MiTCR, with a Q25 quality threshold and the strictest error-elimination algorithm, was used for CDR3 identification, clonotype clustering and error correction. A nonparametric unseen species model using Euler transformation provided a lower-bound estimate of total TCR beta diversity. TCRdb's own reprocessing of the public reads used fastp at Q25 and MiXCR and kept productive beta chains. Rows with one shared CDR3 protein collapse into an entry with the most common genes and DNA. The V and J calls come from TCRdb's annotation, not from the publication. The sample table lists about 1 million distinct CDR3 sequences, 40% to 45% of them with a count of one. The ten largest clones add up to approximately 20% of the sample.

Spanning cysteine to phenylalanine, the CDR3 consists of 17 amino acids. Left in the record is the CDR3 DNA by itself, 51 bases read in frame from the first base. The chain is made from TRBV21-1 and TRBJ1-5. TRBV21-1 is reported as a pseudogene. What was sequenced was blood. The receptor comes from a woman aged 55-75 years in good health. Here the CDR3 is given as CASSKACGQKGNQPQHF. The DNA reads TGTGCCAGCAGCAAAGCGTGCGGTCAGAAAGGCAATCAGCCCCAGCATTTT.